A single sample is the source of the 3 T cell receptor beta chains below, sequenced in a study of vaccination and CD4 T cells after COVID-19. Treatment denoted: roughly 10-day PBMC culture with coronavirus spike peptide pools or control peptides (ViraFEST assay). Samples of CD4+ T cells were obtained from the unexposed donor before the COVID-19 pandemic (2011-2018). What these receptors recognize is not known. Cultured CD4+ T cells had their DNA profiled by the Oncomine TCR Beta short-read assay. TCRdb recomputed calls from the PCR reads with MiXCR, one row per CDR3 protein. This table holds nearly 10,000 distinct CDR3 sequences, 35% to 40% found once. Material for sequencing was CD4+ T cells from blood, cultured in vitro. The source of these receptors is a human donor in good health.

The chain couples TRBV11-2 to TRBJ2-3; D ambiguous. Germline values: CDR1 SGHAT, CDR2 FQNNGV. CDR3 length equals 13 residues. Trimming shortened V by 5 bases and J by 4 bases, and 10 bases separated the two germline ends. CDR3 protein: CASSPDQADTQYF. CDR3 coding DNA: TGTGCCAGCAGCCCAGACCAAGCAGATACGCAGTATTTT. Supplemented by reference TRBV11-2 and TRBJ2-3, the full variable domain reads EAGVAQSPRYKIIEKRQSVAFWCNPISGHATLYWYQQILGQGPKLLIQFQNNGVVDDSQLPKDRFSAERLKGVDSTLKIQPAKLEDSAVYLCASSPDQADTQYFGPGTRLTVL.

With regard to this clonotype: One end of the junction fails to match germline, which may point to a read error. The chain has TRBV7-9 and TRBJ2-1; 7 nucleotides agree with TRBD1. Germline CDR1 and CDR2: SEHNR and FQNEAQ (reference sequence). The CDR3 totals 16 residues. The DNA of the CDR3 is TGTGCCAGCAGCCCTACAGGGGCCCTCACCTACAATAAGCAGTTCTTC. Translating it yields CASSPTGALTYNKQFF.

The CDR3 spells CASSIDLSGSYGYTF. In DNA form, the CDR3 reads TGTGCCAGTAGTATAGATCTTTCGGGCTCCTATGGCTACACCTTC. The chain joins TRBV19 to TRBJ1-2; D ambiguous. V lost 0 bases to trimming and J lost 4 bases, with 12 bases between them. The CDR3 is 15 residues long. Germline V lookup: CDR1 LNHDA, CDR2 SQIVND (reference sequence).